The clone carrying this TCR beta chain was detected ten times or more. From the roughly 120-subject validation cohort, which was separate from the roughly 700-subject first cohort, the donors were drawn. The data stem from a study of cytomegalovirus exposure and HLA in healthy donors. The V gene's germline CDR1 is SGHTA and CDR2 FQGNSA. The CDR3 runs to 15 residues. Trimming removed 5 bases from V and 5 bases from J, with 18 bases in between. The method was immunoSEQ multiplex PCR; TCRdb's version includes in-frame clones alone and lacks a portion of them. This table has about 140,000 clones, around four fifths appearing once.

Sequenced: PBMCs. This chain links TRBV7-2 with TRBJ1-1, with D perhaps TRBD1 (5 bases). This sequence was found in a woman under 40 in good health and CMV-seronegative. The CDR3 sequence: CASSPNLWGGTEAFF. CDR3 nucleotides: TGTGCCAGCAGCCCGAACCTATGGGGCGGAACTGAAGCTTTCTTT.